This TCR beta chain stems from a study of tumor-infiltrating lymphocytes in primary liver carcinoma. The CDR3 covers 14 residues. Joint extraction of RNA and DNA used about 17-30 mg of bulk tissue that was unsorted. Starting from approximately 0.45 ug of total RNA, TCR beta cDNA was produced with a primer in the constant region. What produced the TCR beta libraries was three nested multiplex PCR rounds using slightly modified ARM-PCR. PCR rounds one and two used TRBV1-TRBV30 forward primers with a C-beta reverse primer for around 9 cycles each. One entry per CDR3 protein, called by TCRdb with MiXCR from the multiplex PCR reads. The sample contains roughly 200,000 distinct CDR3 sequences, around four fifths of which appear only once. As regards this clonotype: What it recognizes is unknown.

Study-level findings and limits: Merely some 8-25% of top clones spanned all five tumor regions. Tumor region pairs showed greater overlap than either tumor-adjacent or tumor-blood pairs did.

The sequence was obtained from a man aged 35 to 55 with primary liver carcinoma and hepatitis B virus infection. The gene calls are TRBV12-3 or TRBV12-4 and TRBJ2-7, with 8 positions matching TRBD2. Sequenced material: tumor tissue from primary liver carcinoma. The CDR3 loop reads CVNSPAGVRNEQYF. The CDR3 DNA follows: TGTGTCAACAGTCCAGCGGGAGTAAGGAACGAGCAGTACTTC.